Reported below is one T cell receptor (beta chain). What it binds is unknown. The ends were cut back, 0 bases at V and 3 bases at J, with 8 bases in the middle. The CDR3 is 13 amino acids. The V gene's germline CDR1 is GTSNPN and CDR2 SVGIG (reference sequence). This entry belongs to a study of cytomegalovirus exposure and HLA in healthy donors. Primers: 60 Vbeta forward and 13 Jbeta reverse. TCRdb keeps only in-frame clones here, not all; method: immunoSEQ multiplex PCR. The table has roughly 200,000 clones, approximately 78% seen once; the top ten hold 2.7%. Broader study findings: Common viral pathogens were later found to be apparently linked to several of the most significant clusters. A previous analysis found most TCR beta V segments productive roughly 87% or roughly 30% of the time.

The chain couples TRBV30 to TRBJ2-5; the D gene is possibly TRBD2 (6 bases). The sequence came from a woman in her thirties or forties in good health and CMV-seronegative. Specimen: PBMCs. In DNA form, the CDR3 reads TGTGCCTGGAGTGTGGGACTTGAAGAGACCCAGTACTTC. This translates into CAWSVGLEETQYF.